These 14 T cell receptor beta chains were sequenced from one sample in a study of OX40 agonist ivuxolimab in advanced cancers. Some clones are missing from TCRdb's copy, which holds only in-frame ones; the method was immunoSEQ multiplex PCR. The sample lists about 30,000 clones, under 80% occurring once. The input for sequencing was CD4+ or CD8+ T cells sorted from blood, taken in a trial of the OX40 agonist ivuxolimab. All receptors come from an adult with an advanced solid tumor such as melanoma, head and neck, liver or kidney cancer.

The chain uses TRBV7-8 and TRBJ1-5; D ambiguous. Between the trimmed V and J ends, which lost 1 base and 5 bases, there was a span of 15 bases. CDR1 is SGHVS, CDR2 FQNEAQ, per germline. The CDR3 is 16 residues long. The CDR3 protein is CASSLDFRSDYQPQHF. The CDR3 DNA follows: TGTGCCAGCAGCTTAGACTTTAGGTCAGACTATCAGCCCCAGCATTTT. Filled out from reference TRBV7-8 and TRBJ1-5, the complete variable domain reads GAGVSQSPRYKVAKRGQDVALRCDPISGHVSLFWYQQALGQGPEFLTYFQNEAQLDKSGLPSDRFFAERPEGSVSTLKIQRTQQEDSAVYLCASSLDFRSDYQPQHFGDGTRLSIL.

This clone was picked up one time. The rearrangement joins TRBV19 to TRBJ2-1; D uncertain. Germline assignment: CDR1 LNHDA and CDR2 SQIVND (reference sequence). The CDR3 totals 13 residues. Trimming took 1 base from V and 6 from J, leaving 7 bases between them. This CDR3 reads CASSIGEINEQFF. Here the CDR3 DNA reads TGTGCCAGTAGTATAGGCGAGATCAATGAGCAGTTCTTC.

The chain is built from TRBV30 and TRBJ2-7; 9 bases agree with TRBD1. The length of the CDR3 is 14 residues. The V gene's germline CDR1 is GTSNPN and CDR2 SVGIG (reference sequence). After removal of 2 bases from V and 2 bases from J, the junction contained 4 bases not matched to a gene. The chain's CDR3 is CAWSPGTGTYEQYF. DNA for the CDR3: TGTGCCTGGAGTCCCGGGACAGGGACCTACGAGCAGTACTTC.

Judged by abundance, this clone is medium-sized. The V call is TRBV11-1, the J call TRBJ2-1, with D maybe TRBD2 (6 bases). CDR1 is SGHAT and CDR2 is FQDESV in the germline V gene (reference sequence). Deletions cut 4 bases from V and 0 bases from J, with 13 bases between. The CDR3 spans 16 residues. The CDR3 loop reads CASSSTRERSYNEQFF. The CDR3 nucleotides read TGTGCCAGCAGCTCCACCCGGGAGCGCTCCTACAATGAGCAGTTCTTC. The full variable domain, rest sourced from reference TRBV11-1 and TRBJ2-1, is EAEVAQSPRYKITEKSQAVAFWCDPISGHATLYWYRQILGQGPELLVQFQDESVVDDSQLPKDRFSAERLKGVDSTLKIQPAELGDSAMYLCASSSTRERSYNEQFFGPGTRLTVL.

This chain links TRBV6-5 with TRBJ2-3; D unresolved. The germline V and J ends were trimmed by 5 bases and 0 bases, with 6 bases remaining between them. CDR1 is MNHEY, CDR2 SVGAGI, per germline. The CDR3 spans 13 residues. CDR3 protein: CASSQFSTDTQYF. CDR3 DNA sequence: TGTGCCAGCAGTCAATTTAGCACAGATACGCAGTATTTT.

The chain links TRBV5-1 to TRBJ2-5, with 12 bases matching TRBD2. Germline CDR1 SGHRS, CDR2 YFSETQ. Germline trimming cut 3 bases from V and 5 bases from J; bases unmatched to any gene: 8. This CDR3 has 16 residues. CDR3 bases: TGCGCCAGCAGCTCGAGACTAGCGGGAGCCCAGGAGACCCAGTACTTC. Its translation is CASSSRLAGAQETQYF.

V and J are TRBV6-6 and TRBJ2-1; TRBD2 matches 8 bases. This CDR3 has 14 amino acids. Trimming removed 4 bases from V and 8 bases from J; junction bases left unmatched: 7. Germline CDR1 MNHNY, CDR2 SVGAGI (reference sequence). The CDR3 loop is CASSFGGGLDEQFF. The CDR3 DNA follows: TGTGCCAGCAGTTTCGGGGGGGGGCTCGATGAGCAGTTCTTC.

The CDR3 bases are TGCGCCAGCAGGTCAGGGACCCCTGAAGCTTTCTTT. This translates into CASRSGTPEAFF. This chain connects TRBV23-1 to TRBJ1-1, with D possibly being TRBD1 (5 bases). TRBV23-1 is sorted into the ORF group, with uncertain function. This CDR3 has 12 residues. Trimming pared 6 bases from V and 6 bases from J, leaving 11 bases between.

This rearrangement joins TRBV9 to TRBJ1-1, with D perhaps TRBD1 (5 bases). Trimming cost V 4 bases and J 4 bases, with 14 bases left between them. CDR3 length equals 14 residues. CDR1 is SGDLS and CDR2 is YYNGEE in the germline V gene. CDR3 nucleotides: TGTGCCAGCAGCCGGGGCGGGGTGGGCACTGAAGCTTTCTTT. Encoded protein: CASSRGGVGTEAFF.

The rearrangement links TRBV29-1 to TRBJ2-3; D is undetermined. CDR3 length: 10 amino acids. Germline assignment: CDR1 SQVTM and CDR2 ANQGSEA. Trimming removed 3 bases from V and 6 bases from J, with 4 bases in between. The CDR3 nucleotides are TGCAGCGTTGAGTTGGATACGCAGTATTTT. As protein: CSVELDTQYF.

The J gene is TRBJ2-7, the V gene TRBV6-6; D tentatively fits TRBD1 or TRBD2 (5 bases each). The CDR3 loop spans 14 amino acids. V lost 2 bases to trimming and J lost 0 bases, with 8 bases between them. Germline lookup yields CDR1 MNHNY and CDR2 SVGAGI (reference sequence). DNA of the CDR3: TGTGCCAGCAGTTACCGGGACGACTCCTACGAGCAGTACTTC. Amino acid sequence: CASSYRDDSYEQYF.

The J gene is TRBJ2-1, the V gene TRBV11-2; 9 bases fit TRBD2. Germline CDR1 SGHAT, CDR2 FQNNGV. The CDR3 has 15 residues. J was trimmed by 3 bases and V by 5 bases; bases with no gene match: 5. Written as DNA, the CDR3 is TGTGCCAGCAGCGTTACTAGCGGGTACTACAATGAGCAGTTCTTC. Residues: CASSVTSGYYNEQFF.

V gene TRBV6-5 combines with J gene TRBJ1-4, with TRBD1 matching over 9 bases. The CDR3 has 14 residues. Germline trimming cut 6 bases from V and 8 bases from J; bases unmatched to any gene: 7. CDR1 and CDR2 from the germline V gene are MNHEY and SVGAGI. The CDR3 loop is CASRPGQGSEKLFF. The DNA of the CDR3 is TGTGCCAGCAGGCCGGGACAGGGATCAGAAAAACTGTTTTTT.

The genes are TRBV15 and TRBJ2-7, with 7 bases fitting TRBD1. The V gene end was trimmed by 0 bases and the J gene end by 7 bases; junction bases not matched to a gene: 6. The germline V gene has CDR1 LNHNV and CDR2 YYDKDF (reference sequence). The CDR3 sequence is 14 residues long. The DNA for the CDR3 is TGTGCCACCAGCAGAGAGAAGGGGGCGTGGGAGCAGTACTTC. This translates into CATSREKGAWEQYF.